Sequencing of this T cell receptor (beta chain) was carried out in a study of OX40 agonist ivuxolimab in advanced cancers. For the study at large: Enrolled patients in dose escalation had cancers that were hepatocellular carcinoma, melanoma, renal cell or head and neck cancer. Earlier anti-PD-1, anti-PD-L1 or anti-CTLA-4 therapy was permitted; less than 50% had received some.

Sequencing was performed with immunoSEQ multiplex PCR; in TCRdb, only in-frame clones are kept and a portion is missing. The sample consists of about 13,000 clones, roughly two thirds of them appearing once. The length of the CDR3 is 11 residues. A few counts support this clone. The antigen remains unidentified. Study-level points and caveats: In CD8+ T cells, expanded clones were on average more numerous than in CD4+.

The J gene is TRBJ2-7, the V gene TRBV5-2; the table's TRBD2 call for D was not verified on the DNA. TRBV5-2 constitutes a pseudogene. This TCR was recovered from an adult with an advanced solid tumor such as melanoma, head and neck, liver or kidney cancer. The source was CD4+ or CD8+ T cells sorted from blood, collected in a trial of the OX40 agonist ivuxolimab. CDR3 DNA sequence: TGTGCCAGCAGCTTGCGGGACGAGCAGTACTTC. Amino acids: CASSLRDEQYF.